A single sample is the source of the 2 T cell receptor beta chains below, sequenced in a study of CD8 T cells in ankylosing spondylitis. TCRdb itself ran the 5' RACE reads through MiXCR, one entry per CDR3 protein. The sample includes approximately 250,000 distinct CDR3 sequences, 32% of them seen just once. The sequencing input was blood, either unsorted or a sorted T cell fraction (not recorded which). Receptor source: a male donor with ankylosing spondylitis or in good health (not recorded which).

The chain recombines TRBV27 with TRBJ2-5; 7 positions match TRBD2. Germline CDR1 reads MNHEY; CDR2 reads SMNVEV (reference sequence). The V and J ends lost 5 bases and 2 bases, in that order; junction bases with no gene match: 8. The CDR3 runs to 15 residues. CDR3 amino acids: CASSPLSGRQETQYF. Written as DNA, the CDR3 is TGTGCCAGCAGTCCCCTGTCCGGGAGGCAAGAGACCCAGTACTTC.

The CDR3 is CASSFIGGDTDTQYF. CDR3 nucleotide sequence: TGTGCCAGCAGCTTCATCGGGGGGGACACAGATACGCAGTATTTT. The chain is built from TRBV11-2 and TRBJ2-3, with 8 bases that match TRBD2. This CDR3 contains 15 residues. The V gene end was trimmed by 3 bases and the J gene end by 2 bases; junction bases not matched to a gene: 4. The germline CDR1 and CDR2 sequences are SGHAT and FQNNGV.